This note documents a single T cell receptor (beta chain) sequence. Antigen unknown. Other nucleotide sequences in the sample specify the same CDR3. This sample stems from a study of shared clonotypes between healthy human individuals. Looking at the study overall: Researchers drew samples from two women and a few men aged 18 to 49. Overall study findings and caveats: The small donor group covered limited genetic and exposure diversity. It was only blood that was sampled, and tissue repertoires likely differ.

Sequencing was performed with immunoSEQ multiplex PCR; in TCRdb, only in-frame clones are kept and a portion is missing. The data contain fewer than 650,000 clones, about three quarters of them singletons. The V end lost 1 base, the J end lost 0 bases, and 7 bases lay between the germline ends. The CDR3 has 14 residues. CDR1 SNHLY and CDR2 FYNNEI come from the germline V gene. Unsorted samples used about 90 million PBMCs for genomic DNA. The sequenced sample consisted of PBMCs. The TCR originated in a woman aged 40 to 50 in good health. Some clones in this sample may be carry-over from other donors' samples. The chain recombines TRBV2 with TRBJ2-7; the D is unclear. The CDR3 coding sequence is TGTGCCAGCAGTGAAGGGTCATACTCCTACGAGCAGTACTTC. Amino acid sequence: CASSEGSYSYEQYF.